This T cell receptor (beta chain) was documented in a study of blood T cells in healthy people across ages (dated by TCRdb to about 2015). Background for the entire study: In model experiments, template switching captured roughly one uniquely barcoded TCR beta cDNA molecule for every two T cells. Age-related changes in TCR beta repertoire diversity were measured in the study by deep sequencing normalized with unique cDNA molecular identifiers. Four age groups were formed from the donors: young (average about 15 years), middle-aged (approximately 42), aged (around 62) and long-lived (approximately 80). To avoid experimental bias, donors of different ages were randomly spread across the sequencing lanes. Using the same blood draw, the study looked at two additional independent replicas of 1 million unique cDNA reads for two donors, one aged 18 to 30 and the other aged 80 or older.

Library preparation used 5' RACE. Instrument used: Illumina HiSeq 2500. A second PCR of roughly 7 to 11 cycles was performed with a sample-barcoded 5' primer and a J-beta primer mix. Each TCR beta cDNA molecule received a unique molecular identifier from a template-switch 5' adaptor carrying 12 random nucleotides. At least 2.5 million CDR3-containing paired-end reads were obtained from each sample. All of the RNA was converted into first-strand cDNA using the Mint cDNA synthesis kit, with a TRBC-specific oligonucleotide serving as the primer. Following uracil-DNA glycosylase treatment, a first 18-cycle PCR with universal primers M1SS and BC2_uni_R was performed on all cDNA. Regarding the original processing steps: For normalization, 1 million high-quality reads were randomly selected from each sample, with every read carrying a distinct molecular identifier. Instead of being binned into consensus sequences, reads that shared molecular identifiers were thrown out. MiTCR, run with a Q25 quality threshold and the strictest error-elimination algorithm, handled CDR3 identification, clonotype clustering and error correction. Lower-bound total TCR beta diversity was estimated with a nonparametric unseen species model using Euler transformation. TCRdb cleaned the public reads at Q25 with fastp, built clones with MiXCR and kept in-frame beta chains. Rows matching on CDR3 protein sequence are summarized as one entry with the most common DNA and genes. In this record, the V and J calls reflect TCRdb's handling and not the investigators' own analysis. Here the sample has 1.5 million to 2 million distinct CDR3 sequences; roughly 28% occur a single time. 7.7% of the sample goes to the ten largest clones.

Taken from cysteine to phenylalanine, the CDR3 has 13 residues. CDR3 DNA is the only sequence kept; it has 39 bases, read in frame from the first base. Between the V and J ends, shortened by 0 bases and 9 bases respectively, the junction contains 10 bases. CDR1 and CDR2, looked up from the germline V gene, are SGDLS and YYNGEE. Systemically healthy Caucasian individuals from Russia, about 38 in total and aged about 6 to 95 years, were included as donors. Each donor gave around 9.5 milliliters of peripheral blood, collected into EDTA-treated Vacutainer tubes. PBMCs were isolated by Ficoll-Paque density-gradient centrifugation, with at least 7 million obtained per sample. Trizol reagent was used to extract total RNA from the PBMCs, yielding at least 5.5 micrograms per sample. Naive CD45RAhigh/CD27high T cell percentages were measured by flow cytometry on a PBMC aliquot from every donor. Overall results and qualifications from the work: The percentage of naive T cells measured by flow cytometry correlated strongly with observed TCR beta diversity. The long-lived group showed more naive CD4+ T cells, fewer expanded clones and increased TCR diversity than the aged group, suggesting age selection. Estimates of total diversity from one million sequenced T cells were regarded as lower bounds and underestimates. The CMV infection status of donors was not known, potentially confounding age-related changes in expanded clonotypes. Conclusive comparison of naive and antigen-experienced compartments was prevented by the profiling of bulk unsorted PBMCs. As age increased, observed TCR beta diversity per million T cells dropped in a roughly linear way, and a significant reduction was already evident by age 40.

Note on this clonotype: There is no known antigen for this receptor. Base qualities were left out, and no much larger clone turns up one base away.

This TCR came from a woman younger than 45 in good health. Sequences were obtained from blood. The rearrangement combines TRBV9 with TRBJ2-1, with the D gene call left open. The CDR3 has the sequence CASSVGSLGEQFF. The DNA is TGTGCCAGCAGCGTAGGGTCGTTAGGTGAGCAGTTCTTC.